Sequencing of this T cell receptor (beta chain) was carried out in a study of blood T cells in healthy people across ages. Through a sample-barcoded 5' primer and a J-beta primer mix, a second PCR was run for about 6 to 12 cycles. TCRdb fed the 5' RACE reads into MiXCR, producing one record per CDR3 protein. Of about 1.6 million distinct CDR3 sequences in the sample, about 35% are singletons; the top ten hold roughly 12%. Study conclusions and caveats: It was the long-lived donors that had more naive CD4+ cells and higher diversity than aged donors. Diversity of TCR beta per million T cells declined in a roughly linear way with age. Strongly correlated with naive T cell percentage was TCR beta diversity. Researchers said unsorted PBMCs prevented a conclusive naive versus antigen-experienced comparison.

V was shortened by 1 base and J by 8 bases, with 6 bases between the two germline ends. CDR1 and CDR2 (germline): SSHAT, FNYEAQ (reference sequence). This CDR3 region has 13 residues. This clonotype came up a few times. The antigen remains undetermined. Sequenced material: blood. This chain links TRBV7-7 with TRBJ1-6; D gene ambiguous. This sequence originates from a woman aged 30 to 39 in good health. The CDR3 spells CASSLDPDSPLHF. The CDR3 DNA follows: TGTGCCAGCAGCTTAGACCCCGATTCACCCCTCCACTTT. Looking up the rest from reference TRBV7-7 and TRBJ1-6 gives the full variable domain: GAGVSQSPRYKVTKRGQDVTLRCDPISSHATLYWYQQALGQGPEFLTYFNYEAQPDKSGLPSDRFSAERPEGSISTLTIQRTEQRDSAMYRCASSLDPDSPLHFGNGTRLTVT.